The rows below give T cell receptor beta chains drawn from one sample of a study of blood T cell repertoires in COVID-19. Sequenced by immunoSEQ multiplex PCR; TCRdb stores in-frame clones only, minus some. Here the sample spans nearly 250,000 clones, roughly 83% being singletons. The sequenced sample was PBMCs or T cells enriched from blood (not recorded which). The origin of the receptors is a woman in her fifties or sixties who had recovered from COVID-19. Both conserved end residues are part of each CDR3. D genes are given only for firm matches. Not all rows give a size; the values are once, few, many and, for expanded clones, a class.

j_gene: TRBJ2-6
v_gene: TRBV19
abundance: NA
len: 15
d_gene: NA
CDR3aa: CASRISGPGANVLTF
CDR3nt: TGTGCCAGTAGGATTTCAGGGCCTGGGGCCAACGTCCTGACTTTC

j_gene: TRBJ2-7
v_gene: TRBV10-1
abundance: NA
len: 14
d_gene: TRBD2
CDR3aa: CASSEASGGYEQYF
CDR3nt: TGCGCCAGCAGTGAAGCTAGCGGGGGCTACGAGCAGTACTTC

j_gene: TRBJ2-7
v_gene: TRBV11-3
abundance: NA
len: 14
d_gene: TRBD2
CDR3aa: CASSLGGGAYEQYF
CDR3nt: TGTGCCAGCAGCTTAGGCGGGGGAGCCTACGAGCAGTACTTC

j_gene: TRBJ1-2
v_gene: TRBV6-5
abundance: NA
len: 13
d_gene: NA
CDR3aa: CASSYSGLYGYTF
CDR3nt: TGTGCCAGCAGTTACTCGGGACTGTATGGCTACACCTTC

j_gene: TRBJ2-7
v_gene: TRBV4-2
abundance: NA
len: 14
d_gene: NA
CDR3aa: CASSQAWANYEQYF
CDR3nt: TGTGCCAGCAGCCAAGCATGGGCGAACTACGAGCAGTACTTC

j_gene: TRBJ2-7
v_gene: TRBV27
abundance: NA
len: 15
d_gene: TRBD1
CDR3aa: CASSSLQGPSYEQYF
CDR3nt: TGTGCCAGCAGTTCCCTACAGGGGCCTTCCTACGAGCAGTACTTC

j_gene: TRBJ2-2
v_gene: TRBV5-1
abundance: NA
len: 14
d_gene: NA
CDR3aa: CASSLVSNTGELFF
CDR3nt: TGCGCCAGCAGCTTGGTTAGTAACACCGGGGAGCTGTTTTTT

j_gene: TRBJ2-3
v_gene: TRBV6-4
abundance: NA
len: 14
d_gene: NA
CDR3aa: CASSDWVDSGTQYF
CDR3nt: TGTGCCAGCAGTGACTGGGTGGACTCGGGAACGCAGTATTTT

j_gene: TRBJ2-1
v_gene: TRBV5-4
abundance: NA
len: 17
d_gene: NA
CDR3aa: CASSLGGGAGSYNEQFF
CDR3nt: TGTGCCAGCAGCTTGGGCGGCGGAGCGGGTTCCTACAATGAGCAGTTCTTC

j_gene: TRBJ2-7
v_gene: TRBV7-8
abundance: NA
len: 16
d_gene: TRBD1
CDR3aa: CASSSWDSLSSYEQYF
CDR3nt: TGTGCCAGCAGCTCTTGGGACAGTCTAAGCTCCTACGAGCAGTACTTC

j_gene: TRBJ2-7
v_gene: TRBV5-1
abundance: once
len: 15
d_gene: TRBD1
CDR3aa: CASSRTGGLSYEQYF
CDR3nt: TGCGCCAGCAGCAGAACAGGGGGGCTCTCCTACGAGCAGTACTTC

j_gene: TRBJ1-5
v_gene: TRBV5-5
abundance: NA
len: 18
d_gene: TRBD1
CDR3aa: CASSLDPTGGECIQPQHF
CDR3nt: TGTGCCAGCAGCTTGGACCCGACAGGGGGGGAGTGTATTCAGCCCCAGCATTTT

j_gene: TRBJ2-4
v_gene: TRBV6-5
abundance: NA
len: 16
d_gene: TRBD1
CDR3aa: CASSYSSGTGVRIQYF
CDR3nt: TGTGCCAGCAGTTACTCGAGCGGGACAGGGGTTCGGATTCAGTACTTC

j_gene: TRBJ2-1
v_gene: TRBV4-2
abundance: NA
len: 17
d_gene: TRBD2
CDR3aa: CASSQVRGLAMYNEQFF
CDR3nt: TGTGCCAGCAGCCAAGTTAGGGGACTAGCGATGTACAATGAGCAGTTCTTC

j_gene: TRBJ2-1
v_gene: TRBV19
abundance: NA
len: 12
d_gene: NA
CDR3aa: CASGTSYNEQFF
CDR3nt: TGTGCCAGTGGGACATCCTACAATGAGCAGTTCTTC

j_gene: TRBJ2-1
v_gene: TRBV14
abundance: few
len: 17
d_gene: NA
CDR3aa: CASSLTSGWVGYNEQFF
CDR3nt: TGTGCCAGCAGCCTGACGTCGGGATGGGTTGGATACAATGAGCAGTTCTTC

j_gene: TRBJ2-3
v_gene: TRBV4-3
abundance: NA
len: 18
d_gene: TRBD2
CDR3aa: CASSREPPGLAVSDTQYF
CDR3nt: TGCGCCAGCAGCCGAGAACCCCCGGGACTAGCGGTTTCCGATACGCAGTATTTT

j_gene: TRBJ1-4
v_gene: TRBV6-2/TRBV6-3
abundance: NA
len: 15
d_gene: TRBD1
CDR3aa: CASSDPGQINEKLFF
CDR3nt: TGTGCCAGCAGTGATCCGGGACAGATTAATGAAAAACTGTTTTTT

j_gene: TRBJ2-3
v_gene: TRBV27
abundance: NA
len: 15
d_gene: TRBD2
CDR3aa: CASSLVAGGPRTQYF
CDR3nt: TGTGCCAGCAGTTTAGTTGCGGGAGGGCCTAGGACGCAGTATTTT

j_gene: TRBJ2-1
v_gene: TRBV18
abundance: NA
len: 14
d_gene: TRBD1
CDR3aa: CASSPIQGENEQFF
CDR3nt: TGTGCCAGCTCACCAATACAGGGGGAAAATGAGCAGTTCTTC

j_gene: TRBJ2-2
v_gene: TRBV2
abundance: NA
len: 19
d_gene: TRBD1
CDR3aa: CASSARQGLSESNTGELFF
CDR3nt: TGTGCCAGCAGTGCCAGACAGGGTTTATCAGAAAGTAACACCGGGGAGCTGTTTTTT

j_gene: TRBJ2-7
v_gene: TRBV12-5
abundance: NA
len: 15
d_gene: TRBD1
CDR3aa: CASGLVAGGTYEQYF
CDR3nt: TGTGCTAGTGGTTTGGTAGCAGGGGGTACCTACGAGCAGTACTTC

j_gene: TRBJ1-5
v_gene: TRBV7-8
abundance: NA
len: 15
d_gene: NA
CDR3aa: CASSLARTYQQPQHF
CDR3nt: TGTGCCAGCAGCTTAGCGCGGACTTACCAGCAGCCCCAGCATTTT

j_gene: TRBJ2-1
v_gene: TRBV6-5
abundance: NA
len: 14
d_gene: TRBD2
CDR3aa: CASRGLAGASAQFF
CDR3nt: TGTGCCAGCAGGGGACTAGCGGGAGCTAGTGCACAGTTCTTC

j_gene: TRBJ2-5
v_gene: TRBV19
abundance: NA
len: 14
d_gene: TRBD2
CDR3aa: CASSTLAVQETQYF
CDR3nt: TGTGCCAGTAGTACTCTAGCGGTTCAAGAGACCCAGTACTTC

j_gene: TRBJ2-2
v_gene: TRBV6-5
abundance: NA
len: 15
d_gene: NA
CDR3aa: CASSSSRGRTGELFF
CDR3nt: TGTGCCAGCAGTTCGTCCAGGGGAAGGACCGGGGAGCTGTTTTTT

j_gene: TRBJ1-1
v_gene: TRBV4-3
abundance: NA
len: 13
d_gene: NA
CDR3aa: CASSTDQRTEAFF
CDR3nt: TGCGCCAGCAGCACCGATCAAAGGACAGAAGCTTTCTTT

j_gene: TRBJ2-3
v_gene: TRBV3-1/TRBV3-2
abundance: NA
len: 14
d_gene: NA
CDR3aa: CASSQVGGLDTQYF
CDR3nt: TGTGCCAGCAGCCAAGTTGGAGGTCTGGATACGCAGTATTTT

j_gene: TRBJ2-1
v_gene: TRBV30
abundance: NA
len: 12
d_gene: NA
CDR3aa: CAWSFSGGEQFF
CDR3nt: TGTGCCTGGAGCTTTTCGGGTGGTGAGCAGTTCTTC

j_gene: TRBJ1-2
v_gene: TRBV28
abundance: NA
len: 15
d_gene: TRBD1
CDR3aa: CASSLRDRFHYGYTF
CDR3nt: TGTGCCAGCAGTTTAAGGGACAGGTTCCACTATGGCTACACCTTC

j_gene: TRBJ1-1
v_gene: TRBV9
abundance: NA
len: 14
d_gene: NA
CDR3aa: CASSVEAQHTEAFF
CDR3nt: TGTGCCAGCAGCGTAGAGGCACAGCACACTGAAGCTTTCTTT

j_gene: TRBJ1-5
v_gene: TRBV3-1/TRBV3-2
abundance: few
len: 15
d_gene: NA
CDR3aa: CASSQDSGVNQPQHF
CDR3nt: TGTGCCAGCAGCCAAGACTCAGGGGTCAATCAGCCCCAGCATTTT

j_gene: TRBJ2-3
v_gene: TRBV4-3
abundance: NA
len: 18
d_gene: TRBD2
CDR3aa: CASSQGFSGGTSTDTQYF
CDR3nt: TGCGCCAGCAGCCAAGGGTTCAGCGGGGGGACCAGCACAGATACGCAGTATTTT

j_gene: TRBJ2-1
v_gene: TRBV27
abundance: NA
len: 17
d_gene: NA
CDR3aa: CASSLSPQGLGYNEQFF
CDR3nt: TGTGCCAGCAGTTTATCTCCACAGGGATTGGGCTACAATGAGCAGTTCTTC

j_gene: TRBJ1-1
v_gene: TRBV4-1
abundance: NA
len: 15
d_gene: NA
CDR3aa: CASSRTPGDNTEAFF
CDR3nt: TGCGCCAGCAGCCGCACTCCCGGAGACAACACTGAAGCTTTCTTT

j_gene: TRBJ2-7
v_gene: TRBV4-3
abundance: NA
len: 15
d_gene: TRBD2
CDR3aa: CASSAGTSEYYEQYF
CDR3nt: TGCGCCAGCAGCGCCGGGACTAGCGAATACTACGAGCAGTACTTC

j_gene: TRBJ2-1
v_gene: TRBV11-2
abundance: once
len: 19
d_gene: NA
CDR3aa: CASSSITGKGVPLYNEQFF
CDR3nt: TGTGCCAGCAGCTCCATTACGGGGAAGGGGGTGCCTCTATACAATGAGCAGTTCTTC

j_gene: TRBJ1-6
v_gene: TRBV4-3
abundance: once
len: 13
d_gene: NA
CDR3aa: CASSQDTATTLHF
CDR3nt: TGCGCCAGCAGCCAAGATACGGCGACAACCCTCCACTTT

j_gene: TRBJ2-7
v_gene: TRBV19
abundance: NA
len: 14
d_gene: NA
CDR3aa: CASIRPGAPSEQYF
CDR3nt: TGTGCCAGTATAAGGCCAGGGGCACCCAGCGAGCAGTACTTC

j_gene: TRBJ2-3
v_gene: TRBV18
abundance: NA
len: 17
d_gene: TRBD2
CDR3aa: CASSRASGIRMTDTQYF
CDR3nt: TGTGCCAGCTCACGGGCTAGCGGGATAAGAATGACAGATACGCAGTATTTT

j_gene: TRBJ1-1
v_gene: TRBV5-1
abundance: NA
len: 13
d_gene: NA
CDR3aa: CASSRGRNTEAFF
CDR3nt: TGCGCCAGCAGCCGGGGTAGGAACACTGAAGCTTTCTTT

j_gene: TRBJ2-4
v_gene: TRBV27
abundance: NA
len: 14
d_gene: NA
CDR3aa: CASGDSIAKNIQYF
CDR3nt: TGTGCCAGCGGCGACAGCATAGCCAAAAACATTCAGTACTTC

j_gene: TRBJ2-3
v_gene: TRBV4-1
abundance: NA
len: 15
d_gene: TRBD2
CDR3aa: CASSRRSGGRDTQYF
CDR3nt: TGCGCCAGCAGCCGTCGTTCTGGCGGGAGAGATACGCAGTATTTT

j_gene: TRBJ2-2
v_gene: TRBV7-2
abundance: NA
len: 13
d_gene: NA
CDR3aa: CASSLVLTGELFF
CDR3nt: TGTGCCAGCAGCTTAGTCCTCACCGGGGAGCTGTTTTTT

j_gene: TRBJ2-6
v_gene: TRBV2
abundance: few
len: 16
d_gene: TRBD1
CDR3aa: CASSQFQGAGANVLTF
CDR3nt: TGTGCCAGCAGTCAATTTCAGGGGGCTGGGGCCAACGTCCTGACTTTC